This T cell receptor (beta chain) is from a study of Ad26.COV2.S vaccination and SARS-CoV-2 variants. Treatment specified: about 20 received Ad26.COV2.S at low or high dose, single or two shots; roughly 5 received placebo; per-sample allocation not given. The samples were gathered on day 63 after the first injection of vaccine or placebo. Donor was an adult aged 18-55 years in Boston. Using immunoSEQ multiplex PCR, the repertoire was profiled, and TCRdb retains in-frame clones only, with some absent. The sample carries roughly 700,000 clones, roughly 90% recorded once. V was shortened by 11 bases and J by 2 bases, with 18 bases between the two germline ends. The germline V gene encodes CDR1 MNHEY and CDR2 SVGAGI. This CDR3 region has 14 residues.

The receptor was derived from a person aged 18-60 years who received the Ad26.COV2.S COVID-19 vaccine or a placebo. This chain joins TRBV6-5 and TRBJ1-1; maybe TRBD1 (5 bases). Sequencing used peripheral blood, obtained in a trial of Ad26.COV2.S vaccine versus placebo. The CDR3 spells CAWFDATVNTEAFF. The DNA of the CDR3 is TGTGCCTGGTTCGATGCGACAGTAAACACTGAAGCTTTCTTT.